This TCR beta chain was retrieved from a study of blood T cells in healthy people across ages. Together with a sample-barcoded 5' primer, a J-beta primer mix was included in a second PCR lasting roughly 6 to 12 cycles. Researchers report that a template-switch adaptor with 12 random nucleotides tagged each cDNA molecule. Each CDR3 protein is one row after TCRdb ran MiXCR on the 5' RACE reads. The sample lists 550,000 to 600,000 distinct CDR3 sequences; roughly a quarter were seen once. The individuals who served as donors were healthy Caucasians living in Russia, aged about 6 to 100. The CDR3 length is 15 residues. CDR1 and CDR2 from the germline V gene are MGHRA and YSYEKL. Trimming removed 1 base from V and 3 bases from J, with 13 bases in between.

The chain uses TRBV4-1 and TRBJ2-7, with D unclear. The sample consisted of blood. This sequence was found in a woman in her 70s in good health. CDR3 sequence reads: CASSQGGEAFYEQYF. CDR3 in DNA: TGCGCCAGCAGCCAAGGAGGCGAGGCCTTCTACGAGCAGTACTTC.